These 12 T cell receptor beta chains were sequenced from one sample in a study of CD8+CD57+ T cells in acquired aplastic anemia. Genomic DNA, the template, was used for profiling of the TCR beta VDJ and CDR3. TCRdb analysed the reads with MiXCR anew, one entry per CDR3 protein. Among fewer than 200,000 distinct CDR3 sequences, 71% were seen once, and the ten largest hold about 50%. Selection for sequencing was limited to patients who had shown CD8+CD57+ cell expansion by flow cytometry. The specimen sequenced was sorted CD4+, CD8+, or CD8+CD57+ T cells (not recorded which) from PBMCs. The origin of the receptors is a human donor with aplastic anemia.

The chain carries TRBV6-4 and TRBJ1-6; D is ambiguous. The germline V gene encodes CDR1 MRHNA and CDR2 SNTAGT. V lost 6 bases and J lost 10, with 19 bases in between. The CDR3 is 15 amino acids. CDR3 sequence reads: CASRPATQMGSPLHF. DNA for the CDR3: TGTGCCAGCAGACCCGCAACCCAAATGGGCTCACCCCTCCACTTT.

The chain has TRBV6-4 and TRBJ2-3; 10 bases align to TRBD2. CDR1 is MRHNA, CDR2 SNTAGT, per germline. The CDR3 has 15 residues. V lost 2 bases to trimming and J lost 11 bases; unmatched junction nucleotides: 10. CDR3 loop: CASSDEASGGNEQYF. The CDR3 bases are TGTGCCAGCAGTGACGAGGCTAGCGGGGGTAATGAGCAGTATTTT.

This clonotype showed up many times. The CDR3 reads CAILGTGGSTDTQYF. In nucleotides, the CDR3 is TGTGCCATCCTGGGGACAGGGGGTTCGACAGATACGCAGTATTTT. This rearrangement joins TRBV10-3 to TRBJ2-3; 11 bases match TRBD1. The V gene end was trimmed by 8 bases and the J gene end by 3 bases; junction bases not matched to a gene: 7. This CDR3 comprises 15 residues. Germline V gives CDR1 ENHRY, CDR2 SYGVKD.

This clonotype has more than one count but fewer than ten. The chain has TRBV29-1 and TRBJ2-7; 9 positions agree with TRBD2. V dropped 4 bases and J dropped 5; count of bases not matched to a gene: 3. Per germline, CDR1 SQVTM and CDR2 ANQGSEA. This CDR3 is built from 12 residues. CDR3: CSVGGGVHEQYF. CDR3 nucleotides: TGCAGCGTTGGCGGGGGGGTCCACGAGCAGTACTTC.

Only a few counts were recorded for this clonotype. The chain employs TRBV24-1 and TRBJ2-5, with D possibly matching TRBD2 (5 bases). Germline V gene lookup returns CDR1 KGHDR and CDR2 SFDVKD. The CDR3 has 12 residues. V lost 9 bases and J lost 5, with 12 bases in between. DNA of the CDR3: TGTGCCACCCGAGGAAGGGAGGAGACCCAGTACTTC. The encoded protein is CATRGREETQYF.

The gene calls are TRBV7-9 and TRBJ2-7; no reliable D call. The CDR3 loop spans 11 amino acids. V lost 4 bases and J lost 3, with 4 bases in between. The germline gives CDR1 SEHNR, CDR2 FQNEAQ (reference sequence). The CDR3 DNA reads as TGTGCCAGCAGCTCCATCTACGAGCAGTACTTC. Protein product: CASSSIYEQYF.

V is TRBV7-3 and J is TRBJ2-1; a possible D gene is TRBD2 (7 bases). Germline CDR1 reads SGHTA; CDR2 reads FQGTGA. This CDR3 has 12 residues. V was cut by 6 bases and J by 9 bases, with 12 bases left in between. This CDR3 is CASRNAGAEQFF. The CDR3 DNA reads TGTGCCAGCAGAAACGCGGGGGCTGAGCAGTTCTTC. Variable domain in full (rest from reference TRBV7-3 and TRBJ2-1): GAGVSQTPSNKVTEKGKYVELRCDPISGHTALYWYRQSLGQGPEFLIYFQGTGAADDSGLPNDRFFAVRPEGSVSTLKIQRTERGDSAVYLCASRNAGAEQFFGPGTRLTVL.

The genes are TRBV7-9 and TRBJ1-1, with 9 bases fitting TRBD1. Germline CDR1 reads SEHNR; CDR2 reads FQNEAQ (reference sequence). V lost 4 bases, J lost 6 bases, and 6 bases stayed unmatched. The CDR3 contains 14 residues. In nucleotides, the CDR3 is TGTGCCAGCAGCTCCGGACAGGGGATCCCTGAAGCTTTCTTT. Protein product: CASSSGQGIPEAFF.

This chain joins TRBV19 and TRBJ1-1; possible D gene TRBD1, 5 bases. This CDR3 is built from 15 residues. Germline CDR1 is LNHDA and CDR2 is SQIVND (reference sequence). V gave up 3 bases and J gave up 0 bases, with 11 bases separating them. The CDR3 loop is CASSIGAGMNTEAFF. The CDR3 DNA sequence: TGTGCCAGTAGTATTGGGGCAGGGATGAACACTGAAGCTTTCTTT.

This chain uses TRBV2 with TRBJ2-7, with D unresolved. V was shortened by 7 bases and J by 3 bases, with 13 bases between the two germline ends. The germline CDR1 and CDR2 sequences are SNHLY and FYNNEI. The CDR3 has 13 residues. Written as DNA, the CDR3 is TGTGCCAGCAAAAGTTGGCAGGACTACGAGCAGTACTTC. Translated, it gives CASKSWQDYEQYF.

A single count supports this clonotype. The V gene is TRBV20-1, the J gene TRBJ1-1; no clear D. Per germline, CDR1 DFQATT and CDR2 SNEGSKA (reference sequence). V gave up 1 base and J gave up 1 base, with 10 bases separating them. This CDR3 has 14 residues. The DNA for the CDR3 is TGCAGTGCTAGAGTAGTCCGGGCGAACACTGAAGCTTTCTTT. Amino acids: CSARVVRANTEAFF.

The chain employs TRBV6-7 and TRBJ2-5; 8 nucleotides align to TRBD2. TRBV6-7 is reported as an ORF; its role is uncertain. The CDR3 spans 17 residues. Germline trimming cut 2 bases from V and 2 bases from J; bases unmatched to any gene: 10. In nucleotides, the CDR3 is TGTGCCAGCAGTTACACCGCCACACTAGCGGATCAAGAGACCCAGTACTTC. It codes for CASSYTATLADQETQYF.